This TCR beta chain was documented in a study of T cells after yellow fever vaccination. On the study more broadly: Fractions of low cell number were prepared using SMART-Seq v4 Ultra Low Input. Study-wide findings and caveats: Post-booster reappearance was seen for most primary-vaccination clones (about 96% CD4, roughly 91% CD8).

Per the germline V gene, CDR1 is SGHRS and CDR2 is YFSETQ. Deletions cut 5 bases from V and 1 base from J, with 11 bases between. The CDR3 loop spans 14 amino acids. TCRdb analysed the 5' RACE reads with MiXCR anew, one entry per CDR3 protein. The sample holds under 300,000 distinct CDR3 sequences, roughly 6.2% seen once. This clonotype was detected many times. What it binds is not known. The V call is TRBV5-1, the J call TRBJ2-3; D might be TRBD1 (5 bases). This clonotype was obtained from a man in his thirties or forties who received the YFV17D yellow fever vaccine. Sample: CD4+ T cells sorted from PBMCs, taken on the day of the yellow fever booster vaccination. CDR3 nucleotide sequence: TGCGCCAGCAGACCAGGGCCTGGCACAGATACGCAGTATTTT. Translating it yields CASRPGPGTDTQYF.